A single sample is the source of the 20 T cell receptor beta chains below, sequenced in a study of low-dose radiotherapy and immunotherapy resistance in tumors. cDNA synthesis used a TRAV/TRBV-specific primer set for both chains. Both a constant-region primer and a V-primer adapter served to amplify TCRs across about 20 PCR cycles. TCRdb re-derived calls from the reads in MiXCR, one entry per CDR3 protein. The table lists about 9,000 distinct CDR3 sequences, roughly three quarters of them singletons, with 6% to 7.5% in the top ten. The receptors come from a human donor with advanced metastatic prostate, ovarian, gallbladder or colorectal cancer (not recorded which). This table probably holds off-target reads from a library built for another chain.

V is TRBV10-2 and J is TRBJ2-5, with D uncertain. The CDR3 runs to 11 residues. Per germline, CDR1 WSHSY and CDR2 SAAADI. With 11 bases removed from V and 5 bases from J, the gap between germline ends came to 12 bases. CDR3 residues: CASRGGETQYF. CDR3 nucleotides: TGCGCCTCCCGAGGTGGGGAGACCCAGTACTTC.

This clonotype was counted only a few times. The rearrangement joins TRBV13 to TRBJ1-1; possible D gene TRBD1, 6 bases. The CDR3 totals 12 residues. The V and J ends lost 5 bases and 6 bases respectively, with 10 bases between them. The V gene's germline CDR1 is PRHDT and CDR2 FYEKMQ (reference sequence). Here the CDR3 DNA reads TGTGCCAGCAGCCGGAACAGGGCTGAAGCTTTCTTT. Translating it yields CASSRNRAEAFF.

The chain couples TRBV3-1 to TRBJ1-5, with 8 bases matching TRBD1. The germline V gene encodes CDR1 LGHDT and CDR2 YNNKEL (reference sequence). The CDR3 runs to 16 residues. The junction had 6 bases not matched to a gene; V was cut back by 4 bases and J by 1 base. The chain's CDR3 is CASSLGQGMSNQPQHF. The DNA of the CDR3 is TGTGCCAGCAGCCTTGGACAGGGTATGAGCAATCAGCCCCAGCATTTT.

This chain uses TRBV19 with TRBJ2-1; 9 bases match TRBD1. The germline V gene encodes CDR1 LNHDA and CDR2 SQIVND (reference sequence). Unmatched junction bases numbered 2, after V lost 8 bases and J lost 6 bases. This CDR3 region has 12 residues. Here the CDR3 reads CASGQGINEQFF. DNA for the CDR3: TGTGCCAGTGGACAGGGGATCAATGAGCAGTTCTTC.

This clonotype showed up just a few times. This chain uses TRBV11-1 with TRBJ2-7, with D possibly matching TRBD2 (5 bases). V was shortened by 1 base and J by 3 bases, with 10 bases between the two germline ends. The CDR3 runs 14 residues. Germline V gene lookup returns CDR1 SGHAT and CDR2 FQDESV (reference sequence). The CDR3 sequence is CASSLERQVYEQYF. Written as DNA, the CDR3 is TGTGCCAGCAGCTTAGAGCGGCAGGTCTACGAGCAGTACTTC.

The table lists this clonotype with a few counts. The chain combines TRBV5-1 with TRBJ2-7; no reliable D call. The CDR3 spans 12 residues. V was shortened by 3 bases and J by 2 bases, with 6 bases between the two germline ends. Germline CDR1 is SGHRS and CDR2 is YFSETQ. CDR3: CASSSGTYEQYF. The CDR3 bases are TGCGCCAGCAGCTCTGGGACCTACGAGCAGTACTTC.

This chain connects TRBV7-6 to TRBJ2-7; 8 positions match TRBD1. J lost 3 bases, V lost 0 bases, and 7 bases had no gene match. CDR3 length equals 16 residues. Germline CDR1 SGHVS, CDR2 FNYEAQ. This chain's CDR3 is CASSLARTGSFYEQYF. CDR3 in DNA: TGTGCCAGCAGCTTAGCACGGACAGGGTCCTTCTACGAGCAGTACTTC.

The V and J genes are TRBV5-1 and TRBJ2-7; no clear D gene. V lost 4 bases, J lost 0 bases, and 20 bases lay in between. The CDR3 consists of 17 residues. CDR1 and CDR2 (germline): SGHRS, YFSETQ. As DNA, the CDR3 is TGCGCCAGCAGCGCCGTCTTCCTAGTGTCTTTCTCCTACGAGCAGTACTTC. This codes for CASSAVFLVSFSYEQYF.

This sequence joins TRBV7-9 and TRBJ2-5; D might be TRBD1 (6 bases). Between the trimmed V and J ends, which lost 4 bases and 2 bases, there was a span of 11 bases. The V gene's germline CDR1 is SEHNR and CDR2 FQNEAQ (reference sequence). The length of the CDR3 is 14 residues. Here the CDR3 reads CASSSGQPQETQYF. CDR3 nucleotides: TGTGCCAGCAGCTCGGGACAACCTCAAGAGACCCAGTACTTC.

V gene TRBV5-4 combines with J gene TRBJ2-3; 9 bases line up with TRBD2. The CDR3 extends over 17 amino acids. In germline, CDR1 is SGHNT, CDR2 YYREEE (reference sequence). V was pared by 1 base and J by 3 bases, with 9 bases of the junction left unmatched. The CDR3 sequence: CASSLSSSGVKTDTQYF. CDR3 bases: TGTGCCAGCAGCTTGTCCTCTAGCGGGGTAAAGACAGATACGCAGTATTTT.

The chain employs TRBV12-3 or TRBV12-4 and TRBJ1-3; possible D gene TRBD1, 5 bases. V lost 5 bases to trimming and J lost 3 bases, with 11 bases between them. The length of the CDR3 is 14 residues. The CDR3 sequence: CASSPGGIGNTIYF. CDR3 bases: TGTGCCAGCAGTCCTGGGGGTATTGGAAACACCATATATTTT.

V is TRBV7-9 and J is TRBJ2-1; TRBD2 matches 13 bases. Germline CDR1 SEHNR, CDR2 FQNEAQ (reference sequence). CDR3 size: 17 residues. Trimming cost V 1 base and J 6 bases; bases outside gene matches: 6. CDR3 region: CASSLGELAGGLNEQFF. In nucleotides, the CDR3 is TGTGCCAGCAGCTTAGGAGAACTAGCGGGAGGGCTCAATGAGCAGTTCTTC.

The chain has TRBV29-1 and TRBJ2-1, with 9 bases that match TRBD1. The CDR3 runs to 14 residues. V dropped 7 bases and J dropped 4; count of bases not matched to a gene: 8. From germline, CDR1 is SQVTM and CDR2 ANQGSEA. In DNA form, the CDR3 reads TGCAGCGGGGGAAACAGGGGGCGATACAATGAGCAGTTCTTC. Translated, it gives CSGGNRGRYNEQFF.

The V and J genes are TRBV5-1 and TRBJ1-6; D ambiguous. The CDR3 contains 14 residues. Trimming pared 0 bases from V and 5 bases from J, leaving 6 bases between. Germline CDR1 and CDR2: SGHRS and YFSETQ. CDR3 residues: CASSLAENNSPLHF. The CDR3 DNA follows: TGCGCCAGCAGCTTGGCAGAGAATAATTCACCCCTCCACTTT.

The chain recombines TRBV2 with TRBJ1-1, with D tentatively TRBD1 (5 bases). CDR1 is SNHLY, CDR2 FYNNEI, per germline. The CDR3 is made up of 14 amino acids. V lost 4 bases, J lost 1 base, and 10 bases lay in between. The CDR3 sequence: CASSVQGQNTEAFF. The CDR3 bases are TGTGCCAGCAGTGTGCAGGGCCAGAACACTGAAGCTTTCTTT.

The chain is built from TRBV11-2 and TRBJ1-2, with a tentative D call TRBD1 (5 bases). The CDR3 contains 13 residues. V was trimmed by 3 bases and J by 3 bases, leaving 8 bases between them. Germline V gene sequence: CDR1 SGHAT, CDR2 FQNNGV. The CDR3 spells CASSFQGDYGYTF. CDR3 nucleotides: TGTGCCAGCAGCTTTCAGGGAGACTATGGCTACACCTTC.

DNA of the CDR3: TGCGCCAGCAGCTTGATTTTCGTAACGACTGAAGCTTTCTTT. Translated, it gives CASSLIFVTTEAFF. V is TRBV5-1 and J is TRBJ1-1; the D is unclear. V was pared by 1 base and J by 5 bases, with 12 bases between. This CDR3 comprises 14 residues. Germline CDR1 SGHRS, CDR2 YFSETQ.

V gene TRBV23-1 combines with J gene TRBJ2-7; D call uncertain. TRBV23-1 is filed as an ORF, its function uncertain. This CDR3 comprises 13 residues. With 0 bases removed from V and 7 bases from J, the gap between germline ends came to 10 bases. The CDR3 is CASSQSAPKEQYF. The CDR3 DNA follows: TGCGCCAGCAGTCAATCGGCTCCGAAGGAGCAGTACTTC.

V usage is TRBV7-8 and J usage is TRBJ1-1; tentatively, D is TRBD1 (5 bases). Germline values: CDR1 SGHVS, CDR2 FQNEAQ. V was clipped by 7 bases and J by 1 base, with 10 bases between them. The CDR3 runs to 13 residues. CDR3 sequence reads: CASTGQKNTEAFF. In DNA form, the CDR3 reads TGTGCCAGCACCGGACAAAAGAACACTGAAGCTTTCTTT. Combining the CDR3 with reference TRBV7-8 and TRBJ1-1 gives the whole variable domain GAGVSQSPRYKVAKRGQDVALRCDPISGHVSLFWYQQALGQGPEFLTYFQNEAQLDKSGLPSDRFFAERPEGSVSTLKIQRTQQEDSAVYLCASTGQKNTEAFFGQGTRLTVV.

CDR3 nucleotide sequence: TGCGCCAGCAGCTACAACCCTCCGGGGAGCGATACGCAGTATTTT. Residues: CASSYNPPGSDTQYF. V usage is TRBV5-1 and J usage is TRBJ2-3; a possible D gene is TRBD2 (5 bases). Germline CDR1 is SGHRS and CDR2 is YFSETQ. The CDR3 consists of 15 residues. Between the trimmed V and J ends, which lost 3 bases and 6 bases, there was a span of 17 bases.